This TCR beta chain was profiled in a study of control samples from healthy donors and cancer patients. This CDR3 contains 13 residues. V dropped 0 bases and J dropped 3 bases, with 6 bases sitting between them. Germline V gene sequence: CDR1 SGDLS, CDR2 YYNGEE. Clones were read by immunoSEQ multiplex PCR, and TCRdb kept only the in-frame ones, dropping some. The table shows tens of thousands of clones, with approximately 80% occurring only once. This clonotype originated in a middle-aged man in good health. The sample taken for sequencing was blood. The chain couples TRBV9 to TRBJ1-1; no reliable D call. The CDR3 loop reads CASSVAQYTEAFF. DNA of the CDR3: TGTGCCAGCAGCGTAGCCCAGTACACTGAAGCTTTCTTT.